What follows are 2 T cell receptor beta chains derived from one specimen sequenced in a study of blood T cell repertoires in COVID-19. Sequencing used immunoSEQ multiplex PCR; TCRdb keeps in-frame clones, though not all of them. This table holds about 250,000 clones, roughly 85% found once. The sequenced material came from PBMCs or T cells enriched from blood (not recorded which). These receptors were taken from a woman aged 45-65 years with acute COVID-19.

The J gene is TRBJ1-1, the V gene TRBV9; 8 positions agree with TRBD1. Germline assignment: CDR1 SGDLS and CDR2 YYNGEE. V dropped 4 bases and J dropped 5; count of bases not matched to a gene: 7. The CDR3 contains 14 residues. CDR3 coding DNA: TGTGCCAGCAGCCGTGCGAACAGGGGGACTGAAGCTTTCTTT. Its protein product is CASSRANRGTEAFF.

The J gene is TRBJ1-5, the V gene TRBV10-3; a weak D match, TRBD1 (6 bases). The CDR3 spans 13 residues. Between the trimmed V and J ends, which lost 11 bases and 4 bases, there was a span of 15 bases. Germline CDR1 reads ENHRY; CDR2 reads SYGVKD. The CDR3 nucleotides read TGTGCCGGAAACAGGGAGCTTAATCAGCCCCAGCATTTT. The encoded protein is CAGNRELNQPQHF.